Following are 24 T cell receptor beta chains from one sample sequenced in a study of T-cell reconstitution after alpha-beta-depleted transplantation in children. Using unique molecular identifiers, the investigators prepared the TCRbeta library. One entry per CDR3 protein, called by TCRdb with MiXCR from the PCR reads. The sample has approximately 510,000 distinct CDR3 sequences, about 18% seen once; the top ten hold over 3%. The sample here was PBMCs from the stem cell graft donor, taken from the stem cell graft. The source of these receptors is a human donor who donated a stem cell graft to a child with acute lymphoblastic leukemia.

J is TRBJ2-1 and V is TRBV27; 11 bases map to TRBD2. Germline V lookup: CDR1 MNHEY, CDR2 SMNVEV (reference sequence). This CDR3 spans 19 amino acids. Losses at the gene ends were 1 base for V and 1 base for J; bases not matched to a gene: 9. The chain's CDR3 is CASSLYLDGTSGSYNEQFF. CDR3 DNA sequence: TGTGCCAGCAGTTTATACCTTGATGGGACTAGCGGATCCTACAATGAGCAGTTCTTC.

V usage is TRBV30 and J usage is TRBJ2-1, with a possible D match to TRBD2 (5 bases). The CDR3 is 14 residues long. V dropped 4 bases and J dropped 4 bases, with 14 bases sitting between them. Germline V gives CDR1 GTSNPN, CDR2 SVGIG (reference sequence). The CDR3 region is CAWIPPRGYNEQFF. CDR3 DNA sequence: TGTGCCTGGATCCCTCCTCGAGGGTACAATGAGCAGTTCTTC. Looking up the rest from reference TRBV30 and TRBJ2-1 gives the full variable domain: SQTIHQWPATLVQPVGSPLSLECTVEGTSNPNLYWYRQAAGRGLQLLFYSVGIGQISSEVPQNLSASRPQDRQFILSSKKLLLSDSGFYLCAWIPPRGYNEQFFGPGTRLTVL.

This clonotype has a count of ten or more. The junction and the germline gene differ at one end; a read error may be behind it. This chain links TRBV20-1 with TRBJ1-6; maybe TRBD1 (5 bases). Germline V lookup: CDR1 DFQATT, CDR2 SNEGSKA (reference sequence). The CDR3 spans 12 residues. In DNA, the CDR3 is TGCAGCGCTAGTAAGGGGAATTCACCCCTCCACTTT. Its translation: CSASKGNSPLHF.

On this clonotype itself: This could be a read error, since a much larger clone is one nucleotide away. This chain joins TRBV4-1 and TRBJ2-2; 10 bases line up with TRBD1. Per the germline V gene, CDR1 is MGHRA and CDR2 is YSYEKL. The CDR3 length is 16 residues. The CDR3 DNA sequence: TGCGCCAGCAGCCAGAGGACAGGGGGAAAGACCGGGGTGCTGTTTTTT. It specifies CASSQRTGGKTGVLFF.

This chain joins TRBV29-1 and TRBJ1-5; 7 bases align to TRBD1. The CDR3 contains 17 residues. Germline CDR1 is SQVTM and CDR2 is ANQGSEA. Trimming removed 4 bases from V and 0 bases from J; junction bases left unmatched: 12. CDR3 region: CSVAETGRMYSNQPQHF. In DNA form, the CDR3 reads TGCAGCGTTGCCGAGACAGGGAGAATGTATAGCAATCAGCCCCAGCATTTT.

This clonotype was counted only a few times. The chain employs TRBV5-6 and TRBJ1-2; no reliable D call. CDR1 is SGHDT and CDR2 is YYEEEE in the germline V gene. V lost 0 bases and J lost 2, with 8 bases in between. This CDR3 region has 14 residues. The CDR3 protein is CASSLAAINYGYTF. For the CDR3, the DNA is TGTGCCAGCAGCTTGGCAGCCATCAACTATGGCTACACCTTC.

The rearrangement links TRBV12-3 or TRBV12-4 to TRBJ2-3; 12 bases match TRBD2. This CDR3 comprises 16 residues. V gave up 5 bases and J gave up 2 bases; unmatched junction bases: 5. CDR3: CASSDGLAGSTDTQYF. CDR3 DNA sequence: TGTGCCAGCAGTGACGGACTAGCGGGGTCCACAGATACGCAGTATTTT.

The chain couples TRBV6-1 to TRBJ2-1; TRBD2 matches at 10 bases. Unmatched junction bases numbered 8, after V lost 5 bases and J lost 4 bases. Germline V gene data show CDR1 as MNHNS and CDR2 as SASEGT. The CDR3 has 16 amino acids. The CDR3 DNA is TGTGCCAGCAGTCCTGTAGGGACTAGCGTTTACAATGAGCAGTTCTTC. Its translation is CASSPVGTSVYNEQFF.

This clonotype was found a few times. The chain has TRBV10-2 and TRBJ2-7; tentative D call: TRBD1 (5 bases). V was pared by 0 bases and J by 2 bases, with 11 bases between. The germline V gene has CDR1 WSHSY and CDR2 SAAADI. There are 15 residues in the CDR3. The CDR3 here is CASSESTGRAYEQYF. For the CDR3, the DNA is TGCGCCAGCAGTGAGTCAACAGGTAGGGCCTACGAGCAGTACTTC.

This clonotype was picked up many times. The chain has TRBV27 and TRBJ1-5, with D hard to call. V was trimmed by 6 bases and J by 4 bases, leaving 13 bases between them. The CDR3 runs 14 residues. Germline V gene lookup returns CDR1 MNHEY and CDR2 SMNVEV (reference sequence). CDR3 amino acids: CASSLTGSNQPQHF. The CDR3 coding sequence is TGTGCCAGCAGCTTAACGGGGTCTAATCAGCCCCAGCATTTT.

The chain carries TRBV5-1 and TRBJ2-1; D might be TRBD2 (5 bases). V lost 0 bases and J 0 bases, leaving 16 bases between the germline ends. CDR3 length: 18 residues. The V gene's germline CDR1 is SGHRS and CDR2 YFSETQ. CDR3 sequence: CASSLAHVSVSSYNEQFF. CDR3 sequence (DNA): TGCGCCAGCAGCTTGGCTCACGTTAGCGTAAGCTCCTACAATGAGCAGTTCTTC.

The sample holds a few counts of this clonotype. The chain is built from TRBV11-2 and TRBJ2-3; 8 bases fit TRBD1. The J segment lost 3 bases and the V segment lost 1 base, leaving 15 bases of the junction unmatched. Germline-derived CDR1 and CDR2 are SGHAT and FQNNGV. This CDR3 has 19 amino acids. The CDR3 is CASSLVLVVTGGRTDTQYF. DNA of the CDR3: TGTGCCAGCAGCTTAGTTTTGGTGGTAACAGGGGGGCGGACAGATACGCAGTATTTT.

This chain joins TRBV5-1 and TRBJ2-3; TRBD1 or TRBD2 may be the D gene (5 bases each). The CDR3 covers 15 residues. V was shortened by 3 bases and J by 1 base, with 12 bases between the two germline ends. Germline V gene lookup returns CDR1 SGHRS and CDR2 YFSETQ. The CDR3 sequence: CASSSRDPGTDTQYF. In DNA form, the CDR3 reads TGCGCCAGCAGCTCCCGGGACCCTGGCACAGATACGCAGTATTTT. The full variable domain, its missing parts supplied by reference TRBV5-1 and TRBJ2-3, is KAGVTQTPRYLIKTRGQQVTLSCSPISGHRSVSWYQQTPGQGLQFLFEYFSETQRNKGNFPGRFSGRQFSNSRSEMNVSTLELGDSALYLCASSSRDPGTDTQYFGPGTRLTVL.

V gene TRBV7-3 combines with J gene TRBJ2-1; maybe TRBD2 (6 bases). The CDR3 has 15 amino acids. The germline V gene encodes CDR1 SGHTA and CDR2 FQGTGA. Trimming took off 0 bases at V and 8 bases at J, with 14 bases between the two ends. The CDR3 sequence: CASSLTVSGGDEQFF. DNA for the CDR3: TGTGCCAGCAGCTTAACAGTTAGCGGTGGAGATGAGCAGTTCTTC.

This clonotype has a handful of counts. For the CDR3, the DNA is TGCAGTGCCGAGTCCCCAAGCGGGACAGGGGAGAACACCGGGGAGCTGTTTTTT. Protein product: CSAESPSGTGENTGELFF. The chain couples TRBV20-1 to TRBJ2-2; 10 bases match TRBD1. This CDR3 has 18 residues. V was pared by 6 bases and J by 1 base, with 14 bases of the junction left unmatched. CDR1 is DFQATT, CDR2 SNEGSKA, per germline (reference sequence).

The genes are TRBV10-3 and TRBJ1-1; TRBD1 matches at 11 bases. The V gene end was trimmed by 7 bases and the J gene end by 0 bases; junction bases not matched to a gene: 4. Germline CDR1 ENHRY, CDR2 SYGVKD. CDR3 length: 15 amino acids. The CDR3 loop reads CAITRTGGLNTEAFF. CDR3 nucleotides: TGTGCCATCACCCGGACAGGGGGCTTGAACACTGAAGCTTTCTTT.

This clonotype occurred a few times. The chain combines TRBV2 with TRBJ2-2; 8 nucleotides line up with TRBD1. Germline-derived CDR1 and CDR2 are SNHLY and FYNNEI. V lost 7 bases to trimming and J lost 6 bases; unmatched junction nucleotides: 4. This CDR3 is 13 amino acids long. The CDR3 here is CASTGQGAGELFF. CDR3 in DNA: TGTGCCAGCACTGGACAGGGCGCCGGGGAGCTGTTTTTT.

The sample holds a few counts of this clonotype. The rearrangement links TRBV6-1 to TRBJ1-5; a weak D match, TRBD1 (5 bases). Germline assignment: CDR1 MNHNS and CDR2 SASEGT. The CDR3 spans 14 residues. Trimming cost V 6 bases and J 5 bases, with 14 bases left between them. CDR3 sequence: CASSLRTGDQPQHF. CDR3 in DNA: TGTGCCAGCAGCCTTAGAACGGGGGATCAGCCCCAGCATTTT.

This clonotype has a handful of counts. The chain has TRBV4-1 and TRBJ1-2; D ambiguous. V was clipped by 3 bases and J by 4 bases, with 3 bases between them. The CDR3 covers 11 residues. Germline CDR1 is MGHRA and CDR2 is YSYEKL. Written as DNA, the CDR3 is TGCGCCAGCAGCCATGCCTATGGCTACACCTTC. It is translated as CASSHAYGYTF.

The CDR3 is CASSLETGHPNNEQFF. As DNA, the CDR3 is TGTGCCAGCAGCCTAGAGACAGGGCACCCCAACAATGAGCAGTTCTTC. This chain connects TRBV7-6 to TRBJ2-1; 7 bases are shared with TRBD1. The CDR3 has 16 amino acids. Germline values: CDR1 SGHVS, CDR2 FNYEAQ. The junction had 12 bases not matched to a gene; V was cut back by 5 bases and J by 5 bases.

This clonotype came up a few times. The rearrangement uses TRBV28 and TRBJ1-5; no definite D call. Between the trimmed V and J ends, which lost 3 bases and 0 bases, there was a span of 12 bases. This CDR3 is 16 amino acids long. The germline CDR1 and CDR2 sequences are MDHEN and SYDVKM. CDR3 in DNA: TGTGCCAGCAGTTTGGTGGCTGATTATAGCAATCAGCCCCAGCATTTT. Translated, it gives CASSLVADYSNQPQHF.

The V and J genes are TRBV2 and TRBJ2-5, with D possibly being TRBD2 (5 bases). Trimming removed 8 bases at V and 5 bases at J, with 18 bases between. This CDR3 spans 14 amino acids. Looked up from germline, CDR1 is SNHLY and CDR2 is FYNNEI. The CDR3 here is CASLTDYSGETQYF. For the CDR3, the DNA is TGTGCCAGCTTGACTGACTATTCGGGGGAGACCCAGTACTTC.

This clonotype came up many times. The gene calls are TRBV27 and TRBJ2-3; tentative D call: TRBD1 (8 bases). Germline values: CDR1 MNHEY, CDR2 SMNVEV (reference sequence). Deletions cut 6 bases from V and 4 bases from J, with 14 bases between. CDR3 length: 14 amino acids. CDR3 bases: TGTGCCAGCAGCAACAGGGGGGGGCCAGATACGCAGTATTTT. Its protein product is CASSNRGGPDTQYF.

This clonotype was seen ten or more times. The V and J genes are TRBV7-2 and TRBJ2-7; tentatively, D is TRBD1 or TRBD2 (6 bases each). The V end lost 4 bases, the J end lost 4 bases, and 14 bases lay between the germline ends. CDR3 size: 14 residues. CDR1 is SGHTA and CDR2 is FQGNSA in the germline V gene. In DNA, the CDR3 is TGTGCCAGCAGCTCCGGGGGCGGCTTTTACGAGCAGTACTTC. Residues: CASSSGGGFYEQYF.